This T cell receptor (beta chain) appears in the sequencing data of a study of CD8+ T cells in alopecia areata. Study-level findings and limits: Normal scalp had lower clonality than lesional scalp, with alopecia totalis/universalis lesions showing this most strongly.

The treatment is: oral pan-JAK inhibitor, 5-10 mg twice daily. The authors extracted RNA and reverse transcribed it into cDNA as the sequencing template. Sequenced by immunoSEQ multiplex PCR; TCRdb stores in-frame clones only, minus some. The sample has about 200,000 clones; about three fifths are singletons. Turning to this clone: The antigen is undetermined.

The CDR3 consists of 15 residues. The germline gives CDR1 MNHNY, CDR2 SVGAGI (reference sequence). Trimming left V 0 bases short and J 2 bases short, with 10 bases between. The sequence was collected from a human donor with alopecia areata. The chain carries TRBV6-6 and TRBJ1-2, with D perhaps TRBD1 (6 bases). The sample in question was CD4+ T cells sorted from blood, obtained at week 4, from a patient treated with tofacitinib. The CDR3 region has the DNA TGTGCCAGCAGTTACTCCGGGGGGCTGAACTATGGCTACACCTTC. Its translation is CASSYSGGLNYGYTF.